The 8 T cell receptor beta chains below come from one sample, sequenced in a study of blood T cells in healthy people across ages. A second PCR of roughly 7 to 11 cycles used a sample-barcoded 5' primer and a J-beta primer mix. Via MiXCR, TCRdb re-called the 5' RACE reads, giving one row per CDR3 protein. The top ten hold roughly 19% of the sample, which has 650,000 to 800,000 distinct CDR3 sequences, around two fifths seen once. The specimen was blood. The receptors were gathered from a man aged 55-75 years in good health.

The gene calls are TRBV10-3 and TRBJ2-4, with D unresolved. Trimming stripped 2 bases from V and 13 bases from J, with 15 bases between. Germline V gene sequence: CDR1 ENHRY, CDR2 SYGVKD. CDR3 length equals 13 residues. The CDR3 nucleotides are TGTGCCATCAGTGAGAAGGACCGATACGTGCAGTACTTC. Its translation: CAISEKDRYVQYF.

The V and J genes are TRBV7-9 and TRBJ2-7; the match to TRBD2 covers 12 bases. Germline CDR1 is SEHNR and CDR2 is FQNEAQ (reference sequence). V trimming: 4 bases; J trimming: 4 bases; junction bases outside the gene matches: 5. The CDR3 covers 15 residues. The CDR3 protein is CASSSWTSGVYEQYF. CDR3 nucleotide sequence: TGTGCCAGCAGCTCCTGGACTAGCGGGGTTTACGAGCAGTACTTC.

To note about this clonotype: With a much larger clone just one base away, this may be a read error. DNA for the CDR3: TGCGTCAGTAGCACCGGGACAGCAACTAATGAAAAACTGTTTTTT. Translated: CVSSTGTATNEKLFF. V usage is TRBV4-1 and J usage is TRBJ1-4, with 7 bases identical to TRBD1. In germline, CDR1 is MGHRA, CDR2 YSYEKL. The CDR3 has 15 residues.

This chain uses TRBV28 with TRBJ2-3; 12 bases are a match to TRBD2. CDR1 is MDHEN, CDR2 SYDVKM, per germline. CDR3 length equals 15 residues. V shed 7 bases and J 4 bases; nucleotides not matched to a gene: 6. The CDR3 loop is CASTPSGGAADTQYF. CDR3 DNA sequence: TGTGCCAGCACCCCTAGCGGGGGGGCCGCAGATACGCAGTATTTT.

The chain is built from TRBV24-1 and TRBJ2-3; no clear D. The CDR3 has 14 amino acids. V was pared by 3 bases and J by 0 bases, with 6 bases between. In germline, CDR1 is KGHDR, CDR2 SFDVKD. CDR3 protein: CATSDPDSTDTQYF. The CDR3 nucleotides read TGTGCCACCAGTGATCCGGACAGCACAGATACGCAGTATTTT.

CDR3 nucleotides: TGTGCCAGCAAGGGCAGGGCATCCTACAATGAGCAGTTCTTC. It is translated as CASKGRASYNEQFF. V is TRBV28 and J is TRBJ2-1; TRBD1 is a possible D gene (5 bases). Per germline, CDR1 MDHEN and CDR2 SYDVKM. The CDR3 totals 14 residues. V was shortened by 7 bases and J by 1 base, with 11 bases between the two germline ends.

With respect to this clonotype: This sequence may be a read error, since a much larger clone differs from it by one base. The V call is TRBV12-3 or TRBV12-4, the J call TRBJ2-1; 7 bases fit TRBD1. The trim removed 5 bases at V and 13 bases at J, leaving 11 bases unmatched. The CDR3 runs to 13 residues. The CDR3 coding sequence is TGTGCCAGCAGTAACGACAGGGCCGAGACCCAGTTCTTC. Residues: CASSNDRAETQFF.

The chain recombines TRBV3-1 with TRBJ1-2, with D unresolved. CDR3 length equals 12 residues. Germline CDR1 reads LGHDT; CDR2 reads YNNKEL (reference sequence). Trimming cost V 3 bases and J 10 bases, with 12 bases left between them. CDR3: CASSHGVNDYTF. The CDR3 nucleotides read TGTGCCAGCAGCCACGGTGTCAATGACTACACCTTC.